This TCR beta chain was observed in a study of blood T cell repertoires in COVID-19. Study in general: The cDNA or gDNA used as material had been derived from T cells, B-cell-depleted T cells, or PBMCs.

Original processing notes: Amplifying reference gene primers gave estimates of nucleated cell counts. The method was immunoSEQ multiplex PCR; TCRdb's version includes in-frame clones alone and lacks a portion of them. The DNA was the basis for D and trimming; V, J and clone size are from that table. Among around 25,000 clones listed, around 86% were seen once. Sequencing was carried out using peripheral blood. This clonotype originated in a man between 45 and 60 years old with active COVID-19.

The CDR3 region is CASTSGMGRRNTEAFF. As DNA, the CDR3 is TGTGCCAGTACCAGCGGGATGGGACGGAGGAACACTGAAGCTTTCTTT. The gene calls are TRBV19 and TRBJ1-1; tentative D call: TRBD1 (5 bases). CDR1 and CDR2 (germline): LNHDA, SQIVND (reference sequence). With 7 bases removed from V and 1 base from J, the gap between germline ends came to 19 bases. The CDR3 loop spans 16 amino acids.